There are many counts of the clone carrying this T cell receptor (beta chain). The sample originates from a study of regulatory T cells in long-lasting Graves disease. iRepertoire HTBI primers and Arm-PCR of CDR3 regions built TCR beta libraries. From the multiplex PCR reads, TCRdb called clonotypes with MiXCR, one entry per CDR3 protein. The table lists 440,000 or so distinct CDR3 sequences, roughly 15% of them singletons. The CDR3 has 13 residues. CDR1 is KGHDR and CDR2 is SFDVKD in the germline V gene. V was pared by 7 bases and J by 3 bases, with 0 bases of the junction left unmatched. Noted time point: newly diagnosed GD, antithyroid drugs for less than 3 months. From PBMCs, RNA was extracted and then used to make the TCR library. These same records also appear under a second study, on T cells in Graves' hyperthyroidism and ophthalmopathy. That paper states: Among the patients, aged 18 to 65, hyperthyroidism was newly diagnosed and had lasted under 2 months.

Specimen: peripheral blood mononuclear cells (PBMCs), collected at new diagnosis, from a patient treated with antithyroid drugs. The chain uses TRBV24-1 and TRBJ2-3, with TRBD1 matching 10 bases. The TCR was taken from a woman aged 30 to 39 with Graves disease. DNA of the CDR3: TGTGCCACCAGGGGACAGGGGACAGATACGCAGTATTTT. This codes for CATRGQGTDTQYF.